Sequencing of this T cell receptor (beta chain) was carried out in a study of breast tumors, draining lymph nodes, adjacent tissues. TCRdb redid the calling of the multiplex PCR reads with MiXCR, one entry per CDR3 protein. The table has 250,000 or so distinct CDR3 sequences, roughly 31% seen once. Study-level points and caveats: That most tumor T cells come from lymph nodes remained unproven. Tumor repertoires ranked between lymph nodes and nontumor tissue in diversity, with V and J gene preferences. Most tumor T cells seemingly derive from lymph node, then expand in tumor.

Trimming took off 0 bases at V and 5 bases at J, with 25 bases between the two ends. Germline CDR1 SEHNR, CDR2 FQNEAQ (reference sequence). The CDR3 consists of 19 residues. Samples came from axillary lymph nodes draining the breast cancer. In its sample, this clonotype was seen many times. The antigen is not known. The sequence derives from a female donor with breast cancer. Some clones in this sample may be carry-over from other donors' samples. The sample was axillary lymph node tissue. V and J are TRBV7-9 and TRBJ2-5, with D perhaps matching TRBD2 (6 bases). The CDR3 bases are TGTGCCAGCAGCTTAGCGCAGGAGGTGGGGCTAGCGCCCAGGGAGACCCAGTACTTC. This gives the protein CASSLAQEVGLAPRETQYF.